The 10 T cell receptor beta chains presented below share a single source sample, sequenced in a study of immune evolution from preneoplasia to lung adenocarcinoma. Profiled with immunoSEQ multiplex PCR; TCRdb holds only in-frame clones, not every one. The sample lists tens of thousands of clones; 65% to 75% were seen once. The source material was FFPE invasive lung adenocarcinoma tissue. The receptors shown here come from a person between 60 and 69 years old with invasive lung adenocarcinoma. Some clones in this sample may be carry-over from other donors' samples.

J is TRBJ2-5 and V is TRBV2; 11 positions match TRBD2. Germline loops: CDR1 SNHLY, CDR2 FYNNEI. V lost 8 bases, J lost 4 bases, and 9 bases stayed unmatched. The length of the CDR3 is 15 residues. The CDR3 nucleotides read TGTGCCAGCGGGGGTAGCGGGAGGGCCGCAGAGACCCAGTACTTC. This sequence encodes CASGGSGRAAETQYF.

This clone was seen just once. The chain links TRBV5-5 to TRBJ2-7, with 12 positions matching TRBD1. This CDR3 is 15 amino acids long. Germline V gives CDR1 SGHKS, CDR2 YYEKEE (reference sequence). V lost 4 bases and J lost 3; bases outside the gene matches: 5. The CDR3 region is CASSQGQGAVYEQYF. As DNA, the CDR3 is TGTGCCAGCAGCCAGGGACAGGGGGCAGTCTACGAGCAGTACTTC.

The genes are TRBV28 and TRBJ1-2; D might be TRBD1 (5 bases). Germline CDR1 MDHEN, CDR2 SYDVKM. This CDR3 has 13 amino acids. V gave up 3 bases and J gave up 4 bases, with 9 bases separating them. The CDR3 DNA is TGTGCCAGCAGTTTCGACAGTACCTATGGCTACACCTTC. This translates into CASSFDSTYGYTF.

V usage is TRBV2 and J usage is TRBJ1-5; D might be TRBD1 (6 bases). This CDR3 is 13 amino acids long. Trimming cost V 7 bases and J 7 bases, with 14 bases left between them. CDR1 SNHLY and CDR2 FYNNEI come from the germline V gene. Here the CDR3 reads CASIREGGQPQHF. CDR3 DNA: TGTGCCAGCATTAGGGAGGGGGGACAGCCCCAGCATTTT.

This clone was recorded a few times. The rearrangement links TRBV2 to TRBJ1-1; the D gene is possibly TRBD1 (6 bases). The V end lost 8 bases, the J end lost 5 bases, and 12 bases lay between the germline ends. The germline gives CDR1 SNHLY, CDR2 FYNNEI. The CDR3 has 12 residues. The CDR3 nucleotides are TGTGCCAGCGAACAGGGAAGGACTGAAGCTTTCTTT. Translating gives CASEQGRTEAFF.

The chain couples TRBV28 to TRBJ1-1; 8 bases agree with TRBD1. Germline CDR1 MDHEN, CDR2 SYDVKM. The ends lost 6 bases at V and 4 bases at J; junction bases unmatched: 10. The CDR3 length is 15 residues. CDR3 amino acids: CASSTGGTGGTEAFF. CDR3 coding DNA: TGTGCCAGCAGCACTGGGGGAACAGGGGGCACTGAAGCTTTCTTT.

This clone is labeled medium-sized. The sample holds other DNA sequences that translate to the same CDR3. The rearrangement uses TRBV27 and TRBJ1-5, with D uncertain. Trimming removed 6 bases from V and 4 bases from J, with 7 bases in between. Germline lookup yields CDR1 MNHEY and CDR2 SMNVEV (reference sequence). The length of the CDR3 is 12 residues. The CDR3, as DNA: TGTGCCAGCAGGGAGGGAAATCAGCCCCAGCATTTT. It is translated as CASREGNQPQHF.

This clone was picked up a small number of times. The chain combines TRBV5-6 with TRBJ2-2, with 13 positions matching TRBD2. V dropped 4 bases and J dropped 4; count of bases not matched to a gene: 7. This CDR3 has 17 amino acids. CDR1 is SGHDT, CDR2 YYEEEE, per germline. CDR3: CASSGTGTSGVTGELFF. CDR3 nucleotide sequence: TGTGCCAGCAGCGGAACCGGGACTAGCGGGGTCACCGGGGAGCTGTTTTTT.

Concerning this clone itself: One junction end does not reproduce the germline sequence, and a read error may be involved. The chain links TRBV28 to TRBJ2-7; 11 bases align to TRBD1. The germline CDR1 and CDR2 sequences are MDHEN and SYDVKM. This CDR3 contains 15 residues. The CDR3 DNA reads TGTGCCAGCAGTCCGAGGGACAGGGGGTTCTACGAGCCGTACTTC. Amino acids: CASSPRDRGFYEPYF.

The chain couples TRBV5-1 to TRBJ1-4, with a possible D match to TRBD1 (5 bases). V lost 4 bases and J 8 bases, leaving 15 bases between the germline ends. Germline assignment: CDR1 SGHRS and CDR2 YFSETQ. The CDR3 spans 14 residues. The CDR3 spells CASSPLTVGEKLFF. Here the CDR3 DNA reads TGCGCCAGCAGCCCACTGACAGTAGGGGAAAAACTGTTTTTT.